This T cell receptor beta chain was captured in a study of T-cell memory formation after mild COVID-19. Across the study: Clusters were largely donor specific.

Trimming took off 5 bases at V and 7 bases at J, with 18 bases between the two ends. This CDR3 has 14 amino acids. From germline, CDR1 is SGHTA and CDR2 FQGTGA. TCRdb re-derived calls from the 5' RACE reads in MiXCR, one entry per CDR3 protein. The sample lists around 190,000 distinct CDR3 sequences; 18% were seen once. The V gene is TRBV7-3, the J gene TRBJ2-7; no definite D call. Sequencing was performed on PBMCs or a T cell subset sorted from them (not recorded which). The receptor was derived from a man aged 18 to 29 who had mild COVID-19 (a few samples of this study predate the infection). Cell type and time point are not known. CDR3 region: CASSAYMNPLEQYF. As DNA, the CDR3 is TGTGCCAGCAGCGCGTACATGAACCCTCTGGAGCAGTACTTC.